This T cell receptor (beta chain) was captured by sequencing in a study of OX40 agonist ivuxolimab in advanced cancers. The length of the CDR3 is 13 residues. CDR1 and CDR2 (germline): MNHEY, SMNVEV (reference sequence). Trimming left V 3 bases short and J 4 bases short, with 9 bases between. The method was immunoSEQ multiplex PCR; TCRdb's version includes in-frame clones alone and lacks a portion of them. The sample has fewer than 90,000 clones, over 75% seen once. The sequencing here drew on CD4+ or CD8+ T cells sorted from blood, taken in a trial of the OX40 agonist ivuxolimab. V gene TRBV27 combines with J gene TRBJ2-5; TRBD1 might be the D (5 bases). This clonotype originated in an adult with an advanced solid tumor such as melanoma, head and neck, liver or kidney cancer. The CDR3 spells CASSFQGRETQYF. CDR3 DNA: TGTGCCAGCAGTTTCCAGGGTCGAGAGACCCAGTACTTC.